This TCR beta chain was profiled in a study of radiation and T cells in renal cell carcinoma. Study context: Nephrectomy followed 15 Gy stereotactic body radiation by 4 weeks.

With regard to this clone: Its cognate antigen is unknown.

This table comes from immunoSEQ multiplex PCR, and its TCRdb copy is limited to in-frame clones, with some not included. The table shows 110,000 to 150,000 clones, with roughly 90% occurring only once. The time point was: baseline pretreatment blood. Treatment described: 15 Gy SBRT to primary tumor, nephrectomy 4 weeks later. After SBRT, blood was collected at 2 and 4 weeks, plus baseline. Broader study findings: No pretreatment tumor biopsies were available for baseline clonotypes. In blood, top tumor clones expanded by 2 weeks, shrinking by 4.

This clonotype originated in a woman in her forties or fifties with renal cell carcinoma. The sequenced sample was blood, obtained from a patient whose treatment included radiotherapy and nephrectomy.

Written as DNA, the CDR3 is TGTGCCACCAGCAGAGTCGGAGGGGGTAACACTGAAGCTTTCTTT. Translation: CATSRVGGGNTEAFF. The genes are TRBV15 and TRBJ1-1; possibly TRBD1 for D (6 bases). V was cut by 1 base and J by 2 bases, with 11 bases left in between. The CDR3 runs 15 residues. Looked up from germline, CDR1 is LNHNV and CDR2 is YYDKDF (reference sequence). The variable domain in full, with the rest retrieved from reference TRBV15 and TRBJ1-1, is DAMVIQNPRYQVTQFGKPVTLSCSQTLNHNVMYWYQQKSSQAPKLLFHYYDKDFNNEADTPDNFQSRRPNTSFCFLDIRSPGLGDTAMYLCATSRVGGGNTEAFFGQGTRLTVV.